The 18 T cell receptor beta chains below come from one sample, sequenced in a study of human T cells and chemical hapten exposure (dated by TCRdb to about 2021). The sample's time point, from its label and the paper: healthy volunteer bleed at 6 weeks. Unfractionated whole blood was collected in Tempus Blood RNA tubes, and total RNA was extracted from that blood. The library was prepared using RACE. TCRdb shows the sequencer as NextSeq 500. TCRdb trimmed the raw reads at Q25, called clones with MiXCR and kept productive beta chains. Here each entry gathers all rows of one CDR3 protein and keeps the most common genes and DNA. The sample has about 37,000 distinct CDR3 sequences on record, 5.5% of them singletons. The ten top clones hold more than 10% of the sample. Source material: whole blood. The receptor source for this set is a human donor in good health. Some clones in this sample may be carry-over from other donors' samples.

This clonotype appeared many times. The chain recombines TRBV2 with TRBJ1-6; D is perhaps TRBD1 (5 bases). Germline CDR1 is SNHLY and CDR2 is FYNNEI. V lost 2 bases, J lost 7 bases, and 15 bases lay in between. The CDR3 runs 16 residues. This CDR3 reads CASSEMTGTGNSPLHF. Written as DNA, the CDR3 is TGTGCCAGCAGTGAAATGACGGGGACGGGGAATTCACCCCTCCACTTT.

In this sample, this clonotype turned up a few times. This sequence joins TRBV29-1 and TRBJ2-7; D may be TRBD1 (6 bases). Trimming stripped 2 bases from V and 4 bases from J, with 12 bases between. The germline CDR1 and CDR2 sequences are SQVTM and ANQGSEA. This CDR3 is 13 amino acids long. Here the CDR3 DNA reads TGCAGCGTTGAACAGGGGTACGGGTACGAGCAGTACTTC. It specifies CSVEQGYGYEQYF.

V and J are TRBV29-1 and TRBJ2-3; 7 bases map to TRBD2. The CDR3 sequence is 11 residues long. The V gene's germline CDR1 is SQVTM and CDR2 ANQGSEA. The V segment lost 8 bases and the J segment 6 bases; nucleotides outside the gene matches: 5. The CDR3 spells CSCGSGDTQYF. The CDR3 DNA reads TGCAGCTGCGGGAGCGGGGATACGCAGTATTTT.

This clonotype was recorded many times. V gene TRBV7-2 combines with J gene TRBJ2-3, with D perhaps matching TRBD2 (5 bases). Between the trimmed V and J ends, which lost 5 bases and 4 bases, there was a span of 13 bases. Germline CDR1 reads SGHTA; CDR2 reads FQGNSA. The CDR3 extends over 14 amino acids. CDR3 sequence (DNA): TGTGCCAGCAGCCCTGGGAGAGTTGCAGATACGCAGTATTTT. Translation: CASSPGRVADTQYF.

Ten or more counts support this clonotype. The chain employs TRBV12-3 or TRBV12-4 and TRBJ2-3, with no clear D. Between the trimmed V and J ends, which lost 7 bases and 6 bases, there was a span of 17 bases. This CDR3 contains 14 residues. CDR3 amino acids: CASTNIRVHDTQYF. CDR3 coding DNA: TGTGCCAGCACTAATATCCGGGTCCACGATACGCAGTATTTT.

This clonotype was seen ten or more times. The V and J genes are TRBV5-1 and TRBJ2-5, with TRBD2 identical over 10 bases. CDR1 is SGHRS and CDR2 is YFSETQ in the germline V gene. V shed 1 base and J 1 base; nucleotides not matched to a gene: 13. The CDR3 is 19 amino acids. The CDR3: CASSLNTAWTSGGQETQYF. The CDR3 DNA follows: TGCGCCAGCAGCTTGAACACGGCATGGACTAGCGGAGGCCAAGAGACCCAGTACTTC.

There are many counts of this clonotype. The chain couples TRBV20-1 to TRBJ2-3; 11 nucleotides line up with TRBD2. Germline CDR1 is DFQATT and CDR2 is SNEGSKA (reference sequence). This CDR3 contains 15 residues. V lost 4 bases to trimming and J lost 3 bases; unmatched junction nucleotides: 6. The CDR3 DNA follows: TGCAGTGCTATTAGCGGGGGGGCCGGGACAGATACGCAGTATTTT. This translates into CSAISGGAGTDTQYF.

The V call is TRBV10-3, the J call TRBJ2-1; D not resolved. V shed 0 bases and J shed 0 bases, with 9 bases lying between them. The CDR3 sequence is 16 residues long. Germline CDR1 ENHRY, CDR2 SYGVKD. The CDR3 region has the DNA TGTGCCATCAGTGAGTCGATCCCTAGCTCCTACAATGAGCAGTTCTTC. Protein sequence: CAISESIPSSYNEQFF.

This clonotype was seen ten or more times. CDR3 amino acids: CASSLEWISGAYEQYF. As DNA, the CDR3 is TGCGCCAGCAGCTTGGAATGGATTAGCGGGGCGTACGAGCAGTACTTC. The chain joins TRBV5-1 to TRBJ2-7; TRBD2 matches at 8 bases. The J segment lost 4 bases and the V segment lost 0 bases, leaving 9 bases of the junction unmatched. The CDR3 is 16 residues long. Per germline, CDR1 SGHRS and CDR2 YFSETQ.

This clonotype was picked up a small number of times. The CDR3: CASSLEGQTYEQYF. The CDR3 DNA reads as TGTGCCAGCAGCTTGGAGGGACAGACCTACGAGCAGTACTTC. The chain has TRBV5-4 and TRBJ2-7, with TRBD1 identical over 7 bases. Looked up from germline, CDR1 is SGHNT and CDR2 is YYREEE (reference sequence). The CDR3 covers 14 residues. The V segment lost 0 bases and the J segment 2 bases; nucleotides outside the gene matches: 2.

The chain carries TRBV3-1 and TRBJ1-5, with TRBD1 identical over 7 bases. The CDR3 loop spans 15 amino acids. The V segment lost 4 bases and the J segment 4 bases; nucleotides outside the gene matches: 7. Germline V gene sequence: CDR1 LGHDT, CDR2 YNNKEL (reference sequence). CDR3: CASSRGTQGNQPQHF. The DNA of the CDR3 is TGTGCCAGCAGCCGCGGGACACAGGGGAATCAGCCCCAGCATTTT.

This rearrangement joins TRBV6-2 or TRBV6-3 to TRBJ2-3; the match to TRBD1 covers 9 bases. Germline V CDR1 and CDR2: MNHEY, SVGEGT. The CDR3 length is 15 residues. Trimming removed 7 bases from V and 6 bases from J; junction bases left unmatched: 11. CDR3 nucleotides: TGTGCCAGCACCGCGGGACAGGGAAGTTTGGATACGCAGTATTTT. Protein: CASTAGQGSLDTQYF.

This clonotype was found a few times. The chain carries TRBV12-3 or TRBV12-4 and TRBJ2-7; D is unclear. This CDR3 has 15 amino acids. V was clipped by 6 bases and J by 2 bases, with 17 bases between them. The CDR3, as DNA: TGTGCCAGCAGCTATGACGGGTCGGCGACCTACGAGCAGTACTTC. It codes for CASSYDGSATYEQYF.

This clonotype was seen ten or more times. The chain employs TRBV20-1 and TRBJ1-2; 10 bases fit TRBD1. This CDR3 region has 13 residues. After removal of 7 bases from V and 1 base from J, the junction contained 3 bases not matched to a gene. From germline, CDR1 is DFQATT and CDR2 SNEGSKA (reference sequence). This chain's CDR3 is CSVGDRGNYGYTF. CDR3 in DNA: TGCAGTGTTGGGGACAGGGGTAACTATGGCTACACCTTC.

This clonotype was observed at least ten times. CDR3 coding DNA: TGTGCCAGCAGTGATAGGGGACAGGGTTTTTGGACTAATGAAAAACTGTTTTTT. Its protein product is CASSDRGQGFWTNEKLFF. The V call is TRBV25-1, the J call TRBJ1-4; 9 nucleotides line up with TRBD1. The V segment lost 3 bases and the J segment 2 bases; nucleotides outside the gene matches: 10. Germline CDR1 is MGHDK and CDR2 is SYGVNS. The CDR3 contains 18 residues.

This clonotype has a count of ten or more. The CDR3 protein is CASRVSTSSYEQYF. Written as DNA, the CDR3 is TGTGCCAGCAGGGTCTCAACTTCCTCCTACGAGCAGTACTTC. This chain joins TRBV11-2 and TRBJ2-7; D gene ambiguous. The germline gives CDR1 SGHAT, CDR2 FQNNGV. V was cut by 6 bases and J by 0 bases, with 12 bases left in between. CDR3 length equals 14 residues.

There are many counts of this clonotype. This sequence joins TRBV29-1 and TRBJ1-2; TRBD1 might be the D (5 bases). Germline V gives CDR1 SQVTM, CDR2 ANQGSEA. V was clipped by 1 base and J by 1 base, with 10 bases between them. The CDR3 sequence is 14 residues long. The CDR3 sequence is CSVEGGAFNYGYTF. The CDR3 DNA follows: TGCAGCGTTGAAGGAGGGGCGTTTAACTATGGCTACACCTTC.

There are many counts of this clonotype. This chain connects TRBV12-3 or TRBV12-4 to TRBJ2-2, with D possibly matching TRBD1 (8 bases). The CDR3 totals 15 residues. The V end lost 4 bases, the J end lost 4 bases, and 13 bases lay between the germline ends. The DNA of the CDR3 is TGTGCCAGCAGTTCTACAGGGGGGGTCACCGGGGAGCTGTTTTTT. The encoded protein is CASSSTGGVTGELFF.